Sequencing of this TCR beta chain was carried out in a study of long-term antiretroviral therapy in people with HIV. Version v3.0 of the immunoSEQ assay was performed at survey level. TCRdb's table, derived via immunoSEQ multiplex PCR, lists solely in-frame clones and lacks some. The data show 35,000 to 45,000 clones, 80% seen once. The V gene's germline CDR1 is PRHDT and CDR2 FYEKMQ (reference sequence). The CDR3 covers 14 residues. The ends were cut back, 5 bases at V and 1 base at J, with 11 bases in the middle. This clone was found once. This receptor was obtained from a young man with HIV. This chain connects TRBV13 to TRBJ2-5; the D call may be TRBD1 or TRBD2 (5 bases each). The material was unsorted PBMCs, obtained 3.4 years after starting antiretroviral therapy. The CDR3 protein is CASSPRDGQETQYF. The CDR3, as DNA: TGTGCCAGCAGCCCACGGGACGGCCAAGAGACCCAGTACTTC.